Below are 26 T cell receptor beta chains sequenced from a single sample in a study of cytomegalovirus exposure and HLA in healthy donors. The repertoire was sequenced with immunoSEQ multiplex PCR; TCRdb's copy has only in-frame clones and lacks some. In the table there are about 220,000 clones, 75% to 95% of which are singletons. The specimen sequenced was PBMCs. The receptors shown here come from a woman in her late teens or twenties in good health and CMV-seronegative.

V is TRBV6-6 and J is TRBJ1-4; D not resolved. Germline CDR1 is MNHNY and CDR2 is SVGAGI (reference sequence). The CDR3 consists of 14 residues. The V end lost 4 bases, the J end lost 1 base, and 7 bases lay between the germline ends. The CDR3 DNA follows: TGTGCCAGCAGTTCGGGGATAACTAATGAAAAACTGTTTTTT. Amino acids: CASSSGITNEKLFF.

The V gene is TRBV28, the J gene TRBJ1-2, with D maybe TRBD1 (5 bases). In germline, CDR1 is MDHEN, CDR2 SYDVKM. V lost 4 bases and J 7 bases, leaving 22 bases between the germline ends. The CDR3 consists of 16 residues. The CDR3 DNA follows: TGTGCCAGCAGTTCCCCTCAGGGAATCTCAGTCGGTGGCTACACCTTC. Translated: CASSSPQGISVGGYTF.

The CDR3 DNA follows: TGTGCCAGCAGTTTACAGGGGTTCTATGGCTACACCTTC. Its protein product is CASSLQGFYGYTF. The chain has TRBV27 and TRBJ1-2; possible D gene TRBD1, 6 bases. Germline-derived CDR1 and CDR2 are MNHEY and SMNVEV (reference sequence). V lost 2 bases to trimming and J lost 4 bases, with 8 bases between them. The CDR3 sequence is 13 residues long.

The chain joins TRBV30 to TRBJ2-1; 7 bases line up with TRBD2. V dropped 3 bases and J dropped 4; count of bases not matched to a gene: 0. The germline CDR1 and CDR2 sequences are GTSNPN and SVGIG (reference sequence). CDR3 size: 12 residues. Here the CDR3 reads CAWSGRYNEQFF. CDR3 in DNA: TGTGCCTGGAGCGGGAGGTACAATGAGCAGTTCTTC.

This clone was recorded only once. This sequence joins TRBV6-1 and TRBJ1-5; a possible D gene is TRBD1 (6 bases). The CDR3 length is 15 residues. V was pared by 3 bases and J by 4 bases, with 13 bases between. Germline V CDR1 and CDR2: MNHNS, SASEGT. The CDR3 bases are TGTGCCAGCAGTGAGGCTGGGGGCAATAATCAGCCCCAGCATTTT. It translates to CASSEAGGNNQPQHF.

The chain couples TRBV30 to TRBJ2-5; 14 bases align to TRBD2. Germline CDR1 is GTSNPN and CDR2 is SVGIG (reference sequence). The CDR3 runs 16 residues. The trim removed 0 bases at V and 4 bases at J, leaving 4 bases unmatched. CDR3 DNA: TGTGCCTGGAGTGTAGGACTAGCGGGAGGTTTAGAGACCCAGTACTTC. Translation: CAWSVGLAGGLETQYF.

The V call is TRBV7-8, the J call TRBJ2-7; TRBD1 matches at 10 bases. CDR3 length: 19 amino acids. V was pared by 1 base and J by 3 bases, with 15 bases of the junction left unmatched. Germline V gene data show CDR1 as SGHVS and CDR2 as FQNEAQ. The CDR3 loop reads CASSLEGQGDLGRFYEQYF. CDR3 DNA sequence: TGTGCCAGCAGCTTAGAAGGACAGGGGGACCTTGGACGTTTCTACGAGCAGTACTTC.

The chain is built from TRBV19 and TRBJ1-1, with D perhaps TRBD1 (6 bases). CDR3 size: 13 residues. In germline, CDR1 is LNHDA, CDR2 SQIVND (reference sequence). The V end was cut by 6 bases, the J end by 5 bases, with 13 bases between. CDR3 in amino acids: CASSRTGLTEAFF. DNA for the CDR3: TGTGCCAGTAGCCGTACAGGGTTGACTGAAGCTTTCTTT.

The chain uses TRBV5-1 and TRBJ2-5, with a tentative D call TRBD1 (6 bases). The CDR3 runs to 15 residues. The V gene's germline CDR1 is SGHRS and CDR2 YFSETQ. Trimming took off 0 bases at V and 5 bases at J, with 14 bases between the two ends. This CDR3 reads CASSLAPGAHETQYF. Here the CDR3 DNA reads TGCGCCAGCAGCTTGGCTCCAGGGGCGCACGAGACCCAGTACTTC.

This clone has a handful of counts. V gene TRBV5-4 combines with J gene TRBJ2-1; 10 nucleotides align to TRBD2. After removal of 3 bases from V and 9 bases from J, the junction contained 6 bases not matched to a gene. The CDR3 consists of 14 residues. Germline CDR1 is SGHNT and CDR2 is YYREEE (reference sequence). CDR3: CASSSSLAGLEQFF. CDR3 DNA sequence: TGTGCCAGCAGCTCCTCACTAGCGGGACTTGAGCAGTTCTTC.

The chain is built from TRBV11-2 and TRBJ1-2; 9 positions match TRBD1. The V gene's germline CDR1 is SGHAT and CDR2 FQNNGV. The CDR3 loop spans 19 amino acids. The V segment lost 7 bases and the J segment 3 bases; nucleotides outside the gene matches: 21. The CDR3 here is CASIPLSRARDREYYGYTF. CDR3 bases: TGTGCCAGCATCCCCCTATCCCGGGCCCGGGACAGGGAATACTATGGCTACACCTTC. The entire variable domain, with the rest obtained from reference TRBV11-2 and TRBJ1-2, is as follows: EAGVAQSPRYKIIEKRQSVAFWCNPISGHATLYWYQQILGQGPKLLIQFQNNGVVDDSQLPKDRFSAERLKGVDSTLKIQPAKLEDSAVYLCASIPLSRARDREYYGYTFGSGTRLTVV.

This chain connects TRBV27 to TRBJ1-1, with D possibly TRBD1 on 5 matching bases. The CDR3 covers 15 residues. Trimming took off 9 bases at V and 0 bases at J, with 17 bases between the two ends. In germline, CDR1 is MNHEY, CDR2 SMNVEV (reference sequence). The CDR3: CASKSGHTMNTEAFF. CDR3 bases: TGTGCCAGTAAATCAGGGCACACAATGAACACTGAAGCTTTCTTT.

The CDR3 protein is CASSFSRAGANVLTF. Written as DNA, the CDR3 is TGTGCCAGCAGCTTTTCCAGGGCTGGGGCCAACGTCCTGACTTTC. The rearrangement links TRBV7-9 to TRBJ2-6, with a tentative D call TRBD1 (5 bases). The CDR3 covers 15 residues. Germline V gene lookup returns CDR1 SEHNR and CDR2 FQNEAQ (reference sequence). Trimming took 3 bases from V and 2 from J, leaving 8 bases between them.

The CDR3 is CAWSVQGGNQPQHF. CDR3 DNA sequence: TGTGCCTGGAGTGTACAGGGGGGTAATCAGCCCCAGCATTTT. The rearrangement uses TRBV30 and TRBJ1-5; 8 bases align to TRBD1. The germline CDR1 and CDR2 sequences are GTSNPN and SVGIG (reference sequence). The CDR3 runs to 14 residues. Germline trimming cut 0 bases from V and 4 bases from J; bases unmatched to any gene: 2.

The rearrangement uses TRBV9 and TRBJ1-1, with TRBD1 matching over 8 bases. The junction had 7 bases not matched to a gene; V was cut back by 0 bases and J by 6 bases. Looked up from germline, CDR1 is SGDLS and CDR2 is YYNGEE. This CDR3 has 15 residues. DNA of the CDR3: TGTGCCAGCAGCGTAGCCCCCGACAGGGGTCCTGAAGCTTTCTTT. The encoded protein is CASSVAPDRGPEAFF.

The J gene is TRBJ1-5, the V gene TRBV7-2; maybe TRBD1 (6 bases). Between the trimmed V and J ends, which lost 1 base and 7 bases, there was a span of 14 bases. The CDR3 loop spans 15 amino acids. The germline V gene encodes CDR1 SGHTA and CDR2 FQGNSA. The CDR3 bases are TGTGCCAGCAGCTTAGAGGGGGGAGGGGAGCAGCCCCAGCATTTT. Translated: CASSLEGGGEQPQHF. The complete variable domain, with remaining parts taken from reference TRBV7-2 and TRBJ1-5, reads GAGVSQSPSNKVTEKGKDVELRCDPISGHTALYWYRQSLGQGLEFLIYFQGNSAPDKSGLPSDRFSAERTGGSVSTLTIQRTQQEDSAVYLCASSLEGGGEQPQHFGDGTRLSIL.

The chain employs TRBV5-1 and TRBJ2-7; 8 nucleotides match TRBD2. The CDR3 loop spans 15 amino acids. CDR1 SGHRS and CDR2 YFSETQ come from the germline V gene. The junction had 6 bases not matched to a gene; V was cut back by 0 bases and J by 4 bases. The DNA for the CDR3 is TGCGCCAGCAGCTTGGTAGCGGGAACTCTGTACGAGCAGTACTTC. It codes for CASSLVAGTLYEQYF.

DNA of the CDR3: TGTGCCAGCAGCCCGGGGACTAGCGTGCCCTCGCAGTACTTC. It specifies CASSPGTSVPSQYF. V gene TRBV14 combines with J gene TRBJ2-7, with TRBD2 matching 10 bases. J was trimmed by 9 bases and V by 4 bases; bases with no gene match: 9. The CDR3 length is 14 residues. In germline, CDR1 is SGHDN, CDR2 FVKESK. Drawing the rest from reference TRBV14 and TRBJ2-7, the complete variable domain is EAGVTQFPSHSVIEKGQTVTLRCDPISGHDNLYWYRRVMGKEIKFLLHFVKESKQDESGMPNNRFLAERTGGTYSTLKVQPAELEDSGVYFCASSPGTSVPSQYFGPGTRLTVT.

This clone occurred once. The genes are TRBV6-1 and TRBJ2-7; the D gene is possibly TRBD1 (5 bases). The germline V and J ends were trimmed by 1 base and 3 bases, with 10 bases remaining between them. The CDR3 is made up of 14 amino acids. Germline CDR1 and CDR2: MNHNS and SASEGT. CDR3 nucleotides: TGTGCCAGCAGTGAAGGGACACGCCTCTACGAGCAGTACTTC. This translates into CASSEGTRLYEQYF.

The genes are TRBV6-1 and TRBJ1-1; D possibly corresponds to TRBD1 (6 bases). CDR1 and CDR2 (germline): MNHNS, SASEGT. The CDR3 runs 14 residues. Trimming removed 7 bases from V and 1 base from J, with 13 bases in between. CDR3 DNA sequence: TGTGCCAGCAAGAAATACAGGGAGAACACTGAAGCTTTCTTT. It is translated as CASKKYRENTEAFF.

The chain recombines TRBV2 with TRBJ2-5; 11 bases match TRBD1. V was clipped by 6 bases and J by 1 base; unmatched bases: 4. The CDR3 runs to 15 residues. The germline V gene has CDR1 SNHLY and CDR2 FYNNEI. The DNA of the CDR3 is TGTGCCAGCAGCCGGGACAGGGGGGGCCAAGAGACCCAGTACTTC. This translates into CASSRDRGGQETQYF.

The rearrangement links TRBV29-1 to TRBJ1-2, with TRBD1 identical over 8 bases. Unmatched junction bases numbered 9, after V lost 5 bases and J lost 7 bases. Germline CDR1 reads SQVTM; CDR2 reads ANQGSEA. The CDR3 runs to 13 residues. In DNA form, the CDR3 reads TGCAGCGTTCTGGACAGGGCCCCCTTTGGCTACACCTTC. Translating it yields CSVLDRAPFGYTF.

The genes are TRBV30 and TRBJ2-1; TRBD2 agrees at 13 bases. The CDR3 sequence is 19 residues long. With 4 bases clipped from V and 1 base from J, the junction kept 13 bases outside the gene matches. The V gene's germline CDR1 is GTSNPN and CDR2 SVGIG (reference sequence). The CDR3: CAWTDGLAGDLMSYNEQFF. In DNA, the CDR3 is TGTGCCTGGACCGACGGACTAGCGGGAGATCTAATGTCCTACAATGAGCAGTTCTTC.

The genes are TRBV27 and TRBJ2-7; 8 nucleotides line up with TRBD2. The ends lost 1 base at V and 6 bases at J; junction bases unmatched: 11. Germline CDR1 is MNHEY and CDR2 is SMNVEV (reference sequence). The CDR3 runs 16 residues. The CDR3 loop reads CASSLWPVGGGGEQYF. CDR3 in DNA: TGTGCCAGCAGTTTATGGCCGGTCGGGGGGGGAGGCGAGCAGTACTTC.

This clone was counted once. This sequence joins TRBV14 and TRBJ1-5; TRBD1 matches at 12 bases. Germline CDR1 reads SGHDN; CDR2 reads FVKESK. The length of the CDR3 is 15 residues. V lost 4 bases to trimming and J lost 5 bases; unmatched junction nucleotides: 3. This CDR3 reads CASSRRDRGHQPQHF. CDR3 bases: TGTGCCAGCAGCCGCCGGGACAGGGGGCATCAGCCCCAGCATTTT.

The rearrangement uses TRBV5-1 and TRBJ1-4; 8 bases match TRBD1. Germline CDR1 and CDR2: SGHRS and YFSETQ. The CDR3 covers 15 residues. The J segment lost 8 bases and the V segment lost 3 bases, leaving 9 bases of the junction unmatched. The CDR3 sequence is CASSSRTGKDEKLFF. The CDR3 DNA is TGCGCCAGCAGCTCACGGACAGGGAAGGACGAAAAACTGTTTTTT. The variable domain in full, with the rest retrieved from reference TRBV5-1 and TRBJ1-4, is KAGVTQTPRYLIKTRGQQVTLSCSPISGHRSVSWYQQTPGQGLQFLFEYFSETQRNKGNFPGRFSGRQFSNSRSEMNVSTLELGDSALYLCASSSRTGKDEKLFFGSGTQLSVL.